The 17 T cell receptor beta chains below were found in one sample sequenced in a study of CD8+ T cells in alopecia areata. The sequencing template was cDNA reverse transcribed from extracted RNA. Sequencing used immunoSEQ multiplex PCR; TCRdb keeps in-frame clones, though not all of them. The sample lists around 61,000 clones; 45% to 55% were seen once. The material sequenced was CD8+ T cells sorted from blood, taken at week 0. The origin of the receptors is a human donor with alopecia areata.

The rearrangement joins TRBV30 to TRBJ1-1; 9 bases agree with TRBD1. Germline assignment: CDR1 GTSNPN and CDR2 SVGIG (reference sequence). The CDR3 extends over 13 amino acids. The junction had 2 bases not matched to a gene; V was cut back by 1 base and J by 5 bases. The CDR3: CAWSGGQGTEAFF. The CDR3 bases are TGTGCCTGGAGTGGCGGACAGGGGACTGAAGCTTTCTTT.

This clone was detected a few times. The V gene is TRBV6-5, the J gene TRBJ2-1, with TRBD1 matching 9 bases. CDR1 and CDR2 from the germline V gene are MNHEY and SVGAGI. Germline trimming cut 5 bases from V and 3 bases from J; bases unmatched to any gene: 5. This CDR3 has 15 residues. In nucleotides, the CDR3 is TGTGCCAGCAGTAAAGACAGGGGGATCTACAATGAGCAGTTCTTC. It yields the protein CASSKDRGIYNEQFF.

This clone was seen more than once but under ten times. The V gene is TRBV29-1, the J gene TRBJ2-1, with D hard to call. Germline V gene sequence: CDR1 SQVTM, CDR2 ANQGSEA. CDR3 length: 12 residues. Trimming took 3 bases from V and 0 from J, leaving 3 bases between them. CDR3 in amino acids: CSVDSSYNEQFF. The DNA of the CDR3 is TGCAGCGTTGACAGCTCCTACAATGAGCAGTTCTTC.

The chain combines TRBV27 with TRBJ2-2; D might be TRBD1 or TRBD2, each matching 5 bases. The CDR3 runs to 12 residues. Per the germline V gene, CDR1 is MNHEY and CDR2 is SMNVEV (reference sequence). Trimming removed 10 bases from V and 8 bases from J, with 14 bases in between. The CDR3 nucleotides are TGTGCCAACCGGGACGGTACTGGGGAGCTGTTTTTT. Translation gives CANRDGTGELFF.

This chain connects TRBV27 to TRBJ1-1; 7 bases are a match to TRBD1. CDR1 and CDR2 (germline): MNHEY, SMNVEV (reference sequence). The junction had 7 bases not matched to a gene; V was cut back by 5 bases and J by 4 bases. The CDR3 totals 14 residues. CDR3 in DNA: TGTGCCAGCAGTCAGCCAGGGGGTGTCACTGAAGCTTTCTTT. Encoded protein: CASSQPGGVTEAFF.

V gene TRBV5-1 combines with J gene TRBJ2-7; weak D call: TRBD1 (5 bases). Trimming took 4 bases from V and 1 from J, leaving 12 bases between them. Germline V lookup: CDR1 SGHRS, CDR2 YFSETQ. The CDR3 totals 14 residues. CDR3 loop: CASSHDSSSYEQYF. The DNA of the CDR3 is TGCGCCAGCAGCCATGACAGTTCTTCCTACGAGCAGTACTTC.

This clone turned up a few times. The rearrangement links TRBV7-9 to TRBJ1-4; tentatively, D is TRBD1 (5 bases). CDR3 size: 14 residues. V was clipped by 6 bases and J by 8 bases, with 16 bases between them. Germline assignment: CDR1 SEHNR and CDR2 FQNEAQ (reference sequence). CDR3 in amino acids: CASRDFGTGEKLFF. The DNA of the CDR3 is TGTGCCAGCAGGGACTTCGGGACGGGCGAAAAACTGTTTTTT.

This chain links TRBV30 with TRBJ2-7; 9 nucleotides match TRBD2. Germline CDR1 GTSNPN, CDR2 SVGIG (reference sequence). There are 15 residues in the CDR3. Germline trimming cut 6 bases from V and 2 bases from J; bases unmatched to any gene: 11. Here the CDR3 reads CACSERTSATYEQYF. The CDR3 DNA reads TGTGCCTGTTCTGAGCGGACTAGCGCTACCTACGAGCAGTACTTC. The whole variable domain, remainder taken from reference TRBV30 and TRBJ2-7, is SQTIHQWPATLVQPVGSPLSLECTVEGTSNPNLYWYRQAAGRGLQLLFYSVGIGQISSEVPQNLSASRPQDRQFILSSKKLLLSDSGFYLCACSERTSATYEQYFGPGTRLTVT.

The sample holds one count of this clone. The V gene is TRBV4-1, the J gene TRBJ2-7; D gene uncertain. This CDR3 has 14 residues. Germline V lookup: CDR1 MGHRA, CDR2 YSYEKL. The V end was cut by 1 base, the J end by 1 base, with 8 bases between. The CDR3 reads CASSQGTESYEQYF. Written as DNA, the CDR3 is TGCGCCAGCAGCCAAGGAACCGAATCCTACGAGCAGTACTTC.

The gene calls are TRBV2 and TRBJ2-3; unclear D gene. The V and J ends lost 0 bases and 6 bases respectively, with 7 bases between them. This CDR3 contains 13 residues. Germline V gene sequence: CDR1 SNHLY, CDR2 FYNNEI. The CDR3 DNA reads TGTGCCAGCAGTGAAGCCCCCGGGGATACGCAGTATTTT. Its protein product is CASSEAPGDTQYF.

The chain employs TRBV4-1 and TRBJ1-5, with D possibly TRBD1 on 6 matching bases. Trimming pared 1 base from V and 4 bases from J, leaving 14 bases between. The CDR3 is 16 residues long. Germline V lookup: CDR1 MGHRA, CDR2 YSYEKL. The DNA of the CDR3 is TGCGCCAGCAGCCAAGGCCGGGACATGGCGAATCAGCCCCAGCATTTT. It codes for CASSQGRDMANQPQHF.

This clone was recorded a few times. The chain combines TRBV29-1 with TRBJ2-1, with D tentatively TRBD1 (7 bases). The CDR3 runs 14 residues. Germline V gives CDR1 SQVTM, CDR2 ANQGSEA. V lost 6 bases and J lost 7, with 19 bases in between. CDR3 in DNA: TGCAGCGTCATCGGTAGGGCAGGGGGGAATGAGCAGTTCTTC. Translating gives CSVIGRAGGNEQFF.

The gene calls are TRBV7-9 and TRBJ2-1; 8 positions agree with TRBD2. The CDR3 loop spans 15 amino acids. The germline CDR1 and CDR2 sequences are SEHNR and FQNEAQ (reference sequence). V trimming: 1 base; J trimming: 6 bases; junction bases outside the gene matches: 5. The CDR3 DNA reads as TGTGCCAGCAGCTTAGTCCGACTAGCGAGCAATGAGCAGTTCTTC. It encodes CASSLVRLASNEQFF.

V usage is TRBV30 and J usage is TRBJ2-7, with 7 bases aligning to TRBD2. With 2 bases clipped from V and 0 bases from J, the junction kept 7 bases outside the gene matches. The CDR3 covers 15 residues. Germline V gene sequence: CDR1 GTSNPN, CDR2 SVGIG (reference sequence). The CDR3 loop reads CAWSFRGDRSYEQYF. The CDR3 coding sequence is TGTGCCTGGAGTTTCCGGGGGGACCGCTCCTACGAGCAGTACTTC.

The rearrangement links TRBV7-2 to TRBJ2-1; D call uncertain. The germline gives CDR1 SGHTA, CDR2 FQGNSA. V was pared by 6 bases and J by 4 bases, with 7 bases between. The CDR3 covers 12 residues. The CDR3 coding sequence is TGTGCCAGCAGAGACGGATACAATGAGCAGTTCTTC. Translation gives CASRDGYNEQFF.

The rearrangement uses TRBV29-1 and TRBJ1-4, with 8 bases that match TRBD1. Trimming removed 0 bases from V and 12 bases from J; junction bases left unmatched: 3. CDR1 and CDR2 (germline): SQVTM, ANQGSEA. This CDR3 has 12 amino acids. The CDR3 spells CSVEEVRGQLFF. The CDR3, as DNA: TGCAGCGTTGAAGAGGTCAGGGGGCAACTGTTTTTT.

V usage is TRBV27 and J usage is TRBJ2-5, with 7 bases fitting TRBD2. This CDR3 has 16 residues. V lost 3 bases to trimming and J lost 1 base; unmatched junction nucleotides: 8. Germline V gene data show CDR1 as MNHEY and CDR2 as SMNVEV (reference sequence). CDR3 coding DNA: TGTGCCAGCAGTTTGAGAGCGGGGAGGCTCCAAGAGACCCAGTACTTC. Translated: CASSLRAGRLQETQYF.